What follows describes a single TCR beta chain. What it recognizes is unknown. The CDR3 is 14 amino acids. CDR1 is MNHNS, CDR2 SASEGT, per germline. Trimming pared 7 bases from V and 12 bases from J, leaving 22 bases between. This specimen belongs to a study of cytomegalovirus exposure and HLA in healthy donors. Turning to the study itself: When 350 to 500 donors were genotyped, around 77% of them were found to fall in the Caucasian-associated ancestry cluster.

General study points: A few chains tied to CMV proved CMV antigen-specific in vitro. Earlier analysis looked at TCR beta V segments, and most were productive about 87% or about 30% of the time.

Use of 60 Vbeta and 13 Jbeta primers characterized the PCR. TCRdb's table, derived via immunoSEQ multiplex PCR, lists solely in-frame clones and lacks some. Of hundreds of thousands of clones listed, about 72% were seen once; the top ten hold around 4%. Sequencing was performed on PBMCs. The TCR sequence derives from a male donor in good health and CMV-seronegative. The chain employs TRBV6-1 and TRBJ2-1; the D gene is possibly TRBD1 (5 bases). CDR3 residues: CASIPDRSPGGQFF. The DNA of the CDR3 is TGTGCCAGCATCCCCGACAGATCTCCAGGCGGGCAGTTCTTC.